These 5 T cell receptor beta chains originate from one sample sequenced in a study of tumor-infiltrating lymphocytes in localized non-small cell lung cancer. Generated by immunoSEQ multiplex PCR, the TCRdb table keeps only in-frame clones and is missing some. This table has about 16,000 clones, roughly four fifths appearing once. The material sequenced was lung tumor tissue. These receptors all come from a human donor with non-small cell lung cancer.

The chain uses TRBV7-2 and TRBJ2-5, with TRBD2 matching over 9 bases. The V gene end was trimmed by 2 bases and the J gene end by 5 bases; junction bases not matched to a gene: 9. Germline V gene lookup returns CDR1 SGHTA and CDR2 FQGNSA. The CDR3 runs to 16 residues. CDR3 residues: CASSLYPAGGMETQYF. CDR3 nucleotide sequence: TGTGCCAGCAGCTTATATCCAGCGGGAGGAATGGAGACCCAGTACTTC.

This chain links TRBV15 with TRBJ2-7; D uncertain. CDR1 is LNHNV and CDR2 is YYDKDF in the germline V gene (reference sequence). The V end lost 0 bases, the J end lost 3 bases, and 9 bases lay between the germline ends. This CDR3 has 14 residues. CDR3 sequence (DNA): TGTGCCACCAGCAGAGAGGGCAGGTACTACGAGCAGTACTTC. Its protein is CATSREGRYYEQYF.

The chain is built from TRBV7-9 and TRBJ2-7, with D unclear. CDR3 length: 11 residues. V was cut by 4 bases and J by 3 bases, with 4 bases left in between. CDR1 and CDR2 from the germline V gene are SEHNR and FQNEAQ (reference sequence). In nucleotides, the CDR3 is TGTGCCAGCAGCTCACTCTACGAGCAGTACTTC. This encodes CASSSLYEQYF.

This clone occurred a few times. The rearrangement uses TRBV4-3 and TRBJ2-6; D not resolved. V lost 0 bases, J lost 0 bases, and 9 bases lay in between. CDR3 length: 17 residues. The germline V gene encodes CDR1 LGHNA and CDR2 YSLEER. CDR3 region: CASSQESSSSGANVLTF. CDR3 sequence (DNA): TGCGCCAGCAGCCAAGAGTCGAGTAGCTCTGGGGCCAACGTCCTGACTTTC.

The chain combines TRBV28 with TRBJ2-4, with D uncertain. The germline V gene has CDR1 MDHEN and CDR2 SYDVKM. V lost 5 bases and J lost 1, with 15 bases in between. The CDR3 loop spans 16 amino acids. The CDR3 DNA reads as TGTGCCAGCAGTCCTATGAGGAATCGGGCCAAAAACATTCAGTACTTC. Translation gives CASSPMRNRAKNIQYF.